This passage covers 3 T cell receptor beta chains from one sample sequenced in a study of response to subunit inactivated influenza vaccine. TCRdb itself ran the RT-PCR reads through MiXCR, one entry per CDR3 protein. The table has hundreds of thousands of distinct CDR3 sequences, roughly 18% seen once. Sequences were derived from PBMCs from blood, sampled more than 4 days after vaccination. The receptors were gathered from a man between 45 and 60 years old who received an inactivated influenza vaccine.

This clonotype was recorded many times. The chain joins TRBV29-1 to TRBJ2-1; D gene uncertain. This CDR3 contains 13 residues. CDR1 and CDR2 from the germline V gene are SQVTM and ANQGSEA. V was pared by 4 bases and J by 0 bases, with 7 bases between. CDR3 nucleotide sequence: TGCAGCGTTGCCGCATCCTCCTACAATGAGCAGTTCTTC. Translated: CSVAASSYNEQFF.

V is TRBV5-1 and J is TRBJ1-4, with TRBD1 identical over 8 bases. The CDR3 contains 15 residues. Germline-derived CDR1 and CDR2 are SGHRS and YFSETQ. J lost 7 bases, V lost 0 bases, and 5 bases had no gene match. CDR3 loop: CASSLEGQAREKLFF. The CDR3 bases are TGCGCCAGCAGCTTGGAGGGACAGGCGCGTGAAAAACTGTTTTTT.

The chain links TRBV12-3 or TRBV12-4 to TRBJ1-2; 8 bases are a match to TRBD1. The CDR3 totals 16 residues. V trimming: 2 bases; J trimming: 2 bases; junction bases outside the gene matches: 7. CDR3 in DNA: TGTGCCAGCAGTTTACTCCCCCGACAGGGGAACTATGGCTACACCTTC. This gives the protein CASSLLPRQGNYGYTF.